This record looks at one T cell receptor (beta chain) sequence and its context. Its antigen remains unknown. Hyperthyroidism in the patients, aged 18 to 65, was newly diagnosed and under 2 months in duration. The data originate from a study of T cells in Graves' hyperthyroidism and ophthalmopathy. Whole-study results and caveats: Ophthalmopathy was separated from stable hyperthyroidism by a 13 V-J model.

Amplification of TCR beta CDR3 regions was performed using RNA transcripts as template. When the TCR CDR3 underwent first-round RT-PCR, the HTBI primer set was used. Each CDR3 protein is one row after TCRdb ran MiXCR on the multiplex PCR reads. The sample has under 350,000 distinct CDR3 sequences; about 14% are singletons. Sequenced material: blood. The receptor's source is a woman under 40 with Graves' hyperthyroidism that later progressed to Graves' ophthalmopathy.

CDR3 DNA sequence: TGTGCCAGCAGCCAATGGGACCGCCCTAGTGAAAAACTGTTTTTT. Its protein is CASSQWDRPSEKLFF. The chain uses TRBV4-2 and TRBJ1-4, with D tentatively TRBD1 (5 bases). V lost 2 bases, J lost 7 bases, and 14 bases lay in between. Germline values: CDR1 LGHNA, CDR2 YNFKEQ. This CDR3 contains 15 residues.